The next 23 T cell receptor beta chains were all read from a single sample in a study of Ad26.COV2.S vaccination and SARS-CoV-2 variants (TCRdb year 2021). Receptors were amplified or captured by the immunoSEQ multiplex PCR assay. The source is immuneACCESS, and TCRdb retained only in-frame sequences with V and J called. Part of the clones is not carried over; for the studies checked, unresolved V genes explain less than half of this, and the remainder is unexplained. In all, the sample holds about 350,000 clones, and around 90% of those were seen once. In total, the top ten clones hold 6.4% of the sample. Taken with the paper, the label for treatment or condition translates to: around 19 received Ad26.COV2.S at low or high dose, single or two shots; 5 received placebo; per-sample allocation not given. Repertoires of vaccine and placebo recipients were sequenced from samples taken on day 63 after the first injection.

The sample consisted of peripheral blood, taken in a trial of Ad26.COV2.S vaccine versus placebo. These receptors were taken from a person between 18 and 59 years old who received the Ad26.COV2.S COVID-19 vaccine or a placebo.

The gene calls are TRBV11-3 and TRBJ2-1; 14 bases match TRBD2. Germline trimming cut 5 bases from V and 9 bases from J; bases unmatched to any gene: 9. Germline CDR1 is SGHNT and CDR2 is YENEEA. CDR3 length: 16 residues. The CDR3 DNA sequence: TGTGCCAGCAGCCCTCGGACTAGCGGGGGGAGGATTGAGCAGTTCTTC. Protein sequence: CASSPRTSGGRIEQFF.

V usage is TRBV7-2 and J usage is TRBJ2-7; maybe TRBD2 (6 bases). Trimming stripped 5 bases from V and 0 bases from J, with 14 bases between. This CDR3 region has 15 residues. CDR1 and CDR2 (germline): SGHTA, FQGNSA. The CDR3 nucleotides read TGTGCCAGCAGCGCTGCCCCGGGACTCTCCTACGAGCAGTACTTC. Amino acid sequence: CASSAAPGLSYEQYF.

This chain joins TRBV6-5 and TRBJ2-7, with TRBD2 matching over 7 bases. This CDR3 is built from 13 residues. CDR1 and CDR2 (germline): MNHEY, SVGAGI. The junction had 3 bases not matched to a gene; V was cut back by 5 bases and J by 2 bases. The CDR3 nucleotides read TGTGCCAGCAGTAACGGACTAGCCTACGAGCAGTACTTC. Protein product: CASSNGLAYEQYF.

The rearrangement links TRBV30 to TRBJ1-2, with no clear D. Germline loops: CDR1 GTSNPN, CDR2 SVGIG (reference sequence). CDR3 length: 13 residues. Between the trimmed V and J ends, which lost 1 base and 4 bases, there was a span of 10 bases. CDR3 DNA: TGTGCCTGGAGTGAAGGACTGCTCTATGGCTACACCTTC. Protein sequence: CAWSEGLLYGYTF. The whole variable domain, remainder taken from reference TRBV30 and TRBJ1-2, is SQTIHQWPATLVQPVGSPLSLECTVEGTSNPNLYWYRQAAGRGLQLLFYSVGIGQISSEVPQNLSASRPQDRQFILSSKKLLLSDSGFYLCAWSEGLLYGYTFGSGTRLTVV.

The chain recombines TRBV6-6 with TRBJ2-1; unclear D gene. The CDR3 runs 16 residues. Looked up from germline, CDR1 is MNHNY and CDR2 is SVGAGI (reference sequence). V shed 0 bases and J shed 5 bases, with 14 bases lying between them. As DNA, the CDR3 is TGTGCCAGCAGTTACTCCAGGACCGAGATGAACAATGAGCAGTTCTTC. Translating gives CASSYSRTEMNNEQFF.

This clone was seen only a few times. This chain links TRBV2 with TRBJ1-5; 7 bases match TRBD1. CDR3 length: 14 amino acids. Germline V lookup: CDR1 SNHLY, CDR2 FYNNEI. V gave up 6 bases and J gave up 1 base; unmatched junction bases: 3. Here the CDR3 reads CASSGDSSNQPQHF. In DNA, the CDR3 is TGTGCCAGCAGCGGGGACAGCAGCAATCAGCCCCAGCATTTT. Full variable domain (rest looked up from reference TRBV2 and TRBJ1-5): EPEVTQTPSHQVTQMGQEVILRCVPISNHLYFYWYRQILGQKVEFLVSFYNNEISEKSEIFDDQFSVERPDGSNFTLKIRSTKLEDSAMYFCASSGDSSNQPQHFGDGTRLSIL.

This rearrangement joins TRBV11-2 to TRBJ2-1, with 12 bases lining up with TRBD1. This CDR3 spans 17 amino acids. V dropped 1 base and J dropped 7; count of bases not matched to a gene: 8. CDR1 and CDR2 from the germline V gene are SGHAT and FQNNGV. The CDR3 DNA follows: TGTGCCAGCAGCTTAGGACAGGGACAGGGGGCAGGGAATGAGCAGTTCTTC. It yields the protein CASSLGQGQGAGNEQFF.

This clone was counted once. The rearrangement joins TRBV9 to TRBJ2-3; D gene uncertain. Trimming removed 4 bases at V and 4 bases at J, with 7 bases between. The germline CDR1 and CDR2 sequences are SGDLS and YYNGEE. CDR3 size: 12 residues. In DNA, the CDR3 is TGTGCCAGCAGCCCCAACGCAGATACGCAGTATTTT. Translation: CASSPNADTQYF.

The CDR3 loop is CASSPDDTSSGEQYF. The DNA for the CDR3 is TGCGCCAGCAGCCCCGACGATACTTCCAGCGGGGAGCAGTACTTC. The chain recombines TRBV4-3 with TRBJ2-7; possibly TRBD2 for D (6 bases). V lost 4 bases and J lost 7, with 20 bases in between. The germline V gene has CDR1 LGHNA and CDR2 YSLEER. The CDR3 totals 15 residues.

CDR3 bases: TGTGCCAGCAGCCCCGAGACTGGAGCTTGGGCAGATACGCAGTATTTT. Translation gives CASSPETGAWADTQYF. The chain couples TRBV6-2 or TRBV6-3 to TRBJ2-3; D ambiguous. This CDR3 is 16 amino acids long. Germline-derived CDR1 and CDR2 are MNHEY and SVGEGT. The V gene lost 6 bases and the J gene lost 4 bases, with 20 bases spanning the gap.

The J gene is TRBJ1-4, the V gene TRBV6-5, with TRBD1 matching 8 bases. V shed 6 bases, J shed 7 bases, and the junction held 7 bases outside the gene matches. Germline V gene sequence: CDR1 MNHEY, CDR2 SVGAGI. The CDR3 has 14 amino acids. CDR3 in amino acids: CASRTGDRTEKLFF. CDR3 nucleotide sequence: TGTGCCAGCAGGACGGGGGACAGGACTGAAAAACTGTTTTTT.

This clone is a singleton in its sample. The chain couples TRBV12-5 to TRBJ2-4; D not resolved. V was pared by 1 base and J by 0 bases, with 10 bases between. The CDR3 covers 16 residues. Per the germline V gene, CDR1 is LGHNT and CDR2 is FRNRAP. As DNA, the CDR3 is TGTGCTAGTGGTTTGGATATCGGGCTAGCCAAAAACATTCAGTACTTC. Protein product: CASGLDIGLAKNIQYF.

This chain connects TRBV28 to TRBJ1-1; D ambiguous. Trimming cost V 4 bases and J 5 bases, with 8 bases left between them. Germline CDR1 reads MDHEN; CDR2 reads SYDVKM. The CDR3 has 12 residues. CDR3 bases: TGTGCCAGCAGTTCATCCCGTACTGAAGCTTTCTTT. Its protein is CASSSSRTEAFF.

The chain is built from TRBV7-9 and TRBJ2-2; possible D gene TRBD2, 5 bases. The CDR3 length is 14 residues. The germline V and J ends were trimmed by 3 bases and 7 bases, with 12 bases remaining between them. Germline CDR1 reads SEHNR; CDR2 reads FQNEAQ (reference sequence). The CDR3 protein is CASSFWTEDGELFF. In nucleotides, the CDR3 is TGTGCCAGCAGCTTTTGGACTGAAGACGGGGAGCTGTTTTTT.

This clone was counted once. The genes are TRBV30 and TRBJ1-6; no clear D gene. V lost 5 bases and J 9 bases, leaving 11 bases between the germline ends. The CDR3 has 12 amino acids. The germline CDR1 and CDR2 sequences are GTSNPN and SVGIG (reference sequence). CDR3 coding DNA: TGTGCCTGGGACCGGGCGGGTTCACCCCTCCACTTT. Translating gives CAWDRAGSPLHF.

The chain combines TRBV6-2 or TRBV6-3 with TRBJ2-7; D is perhaps TRBD2 (6 bases). Trimming removed 6 bases from V and 2 bases from J, with 17 bases in between. There are 15 residues in the CDR3. CDR1 is MNHEY, CDR2 SVGEGT, per germline. The CDR3 DNA reads as TGTGCCAGCAGCTCCTTTCTAGCGAACACCTACGAGCAGTACTTC. It encodes CASSSFLANTYEQYF.

CDR3 nucleotide sequence: TGCGCCAGCAGCCCCGGGACAGGGATCATCTCGGAGACCCAGTACTTC. The encoded protein is CASSPGTGIISETQYF. The chain links TRBV5-1 to TRBJ2-5; 9 bases match TRBD1. Germline V CDR1 and CDR2: SGHRS, YFSETQ. This CDR3 is 16 amino acids long. V lost 4 bases and J lost 5; bases outside the gene matches: 12. Full variable domain (remainder filled in from reference TRBV5-1 and TRBJ2-5): KAGVTQTPRYLIKTRGQQVTLSCSPISGHRSVSWYQQTPGQGLQFLFEYFSETQRNKGNFPGRFSGRQFSNSRSEMNVSTLELGDSALYLCASSPGTGIISETQYFGPGTRLLVL.

The chain links TRBV7-9 to TRBJ1-5, with D possibly being TRBD1 (6 bases). Trimming took off 2 bases at V and 6 bases at J, with 17 bases between the two ends. This CDR3 contains 16 residues. The germline V gene has CDR1 SEHNR and CDR2 FQNEAQ (reference sequence). The CDR3 DNA sequence: TGTGCCAGCAGCTTATTTACAGGGATTTTATCTCAGCCCCAGCATTTT. Its protein is CASSLFTGILSQPQHF.

The J gene is TRBJ2-3, the V gene TRBV7-2; TRBD2 matches 7 bases. CDR1 SGHTA and CDR2 FQGNSA come from the germline V gene. There are 13 residues in the CDR3. The V segment lost 7 bases and the J segment 10 bases; nucleotides outside the gene matches: 11. This CDR3 is CASTTWGGTAQYF. The CDR3 nucleotides are TGTGCCAGCACCACCTGGGGGGGGACGGCGCAGTATTTT.

The rearrangement uses TRBV6-6 and TRBJ1-5; TRBD1 matches 10 bases. CDR3 length equals 16 residues. V was clipped by 7 bases and J by 3 bases; unmatched bases: 9. Germline loops: CDR1 MNHNY, CDR2 SVGAGI (reference sequence). CDR3 region: CASTRTGGFDNQPQHF. As DNA, the CDR3 is TGTGCCAGCACTAGGACAGGGGGTTTCGACAATCAGCCCCAGCATTTT.

V is TRBV5-1 and J is TRBJ2-1; 8 nucleotides align to TRBD1. Germline V gene lookup returns CDR1 SGHRS and CDR2 YFSETQ. This CDR3 contains 15 residues. With V trimmed by 3 bases and J by 3 bases, 5 bases remained unmatched. CDR3 nucleotides: TGCGCCAGCAGCTCGACAGGGGTCAGCTACAATGAGCAGTTCTTC. As protein: CASSSTGVSYNEQFF.

This clone was seen a single time. The J gene is TRBJ2-2, the V gene TRBV11-3, with no clear D. The ends were cut back, 5 bases at V and 7 bases at J, with 11 bases in the middle. CDR1 SGHNT and CDR2 YENEEA come from the germline V gene. CDR3 size: 13 residues. CDR3 nucleotide sequence: TGTGCCAGCAGCAATGTCGGCGGCGGGGAGCTGTTTTTT. It yields the protein CASSNVGGGELFF.

The rearrangement links TRBV27 to TRBJ1-2; 10 bases are a match to TRBD1. With V trimmed by 6 bases and J by 1 base, 2 bases remained unmatched. From germline, CDR1 is MNHEY and CDR2 SMNVEV (reference sequence). The CDR3 totals 14 residues. CDR3 nucleotides: TGTGCCAGCAGCCGGACAGGGGGTAACTATGGCTACACCTTC. Translation gives CASSRTGGNYGYTF.